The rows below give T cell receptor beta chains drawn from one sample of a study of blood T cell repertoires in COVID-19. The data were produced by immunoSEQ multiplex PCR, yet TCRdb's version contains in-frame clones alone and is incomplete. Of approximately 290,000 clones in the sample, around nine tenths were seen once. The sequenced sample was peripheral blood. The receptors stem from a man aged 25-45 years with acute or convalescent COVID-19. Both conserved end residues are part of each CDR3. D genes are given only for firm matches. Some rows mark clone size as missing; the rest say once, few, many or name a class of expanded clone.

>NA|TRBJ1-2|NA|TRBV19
CASSTGWIYGYTF
TGTGCCAGTAGTACAGGTTGGATCTATGGCTACACCTTC
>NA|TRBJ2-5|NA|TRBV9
CASSSQRGQQYF
TGTGCCAGCAGCTCACAAAGGGGACAACAGTACTTC
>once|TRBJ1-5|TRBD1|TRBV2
CASAGQGSQPQHF
TGTGCCAGCGCGGGACAGGGCAGTCAGCCCCAGCATTTT
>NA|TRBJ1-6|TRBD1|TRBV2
CARRTGTGFSPLHF
TGTGCCAGACGAACCGGGACAGGGTTTTCACCCCTCCACTTT
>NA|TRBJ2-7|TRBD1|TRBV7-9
CASSYPEGQGTEQYF
TGTGCCAGCAGCTATCCGGAGGGACAGGGCACCGAGCAGTACTTC
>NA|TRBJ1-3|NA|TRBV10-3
CAIREQDISGNTIYF
TGTGCCATCAGGGAACAGGACATTTCTGGAAACACCATATATTTT
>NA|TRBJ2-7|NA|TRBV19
CASSTGGDEQYF
TGTGCCAGTAGTACCGGGGGTGACGAGCAGTACTTC
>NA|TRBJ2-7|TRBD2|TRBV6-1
CASSELAGSSYEQYF
TGTGCCAGCAGTGAACTAGCGGGGAGCTCCTACGAGCAGTACTTC
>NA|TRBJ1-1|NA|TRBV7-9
CASSLVGEQAFF
TGTGCCAGCAGCTTAGTCGGGGAGCAAGCTTTCTTT
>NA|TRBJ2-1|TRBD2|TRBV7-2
CASSWSGGPGEQFF
TGTGCCAGCAGCTGGTCGGGAGGGCCAGGGGAGCAGTTCTTC
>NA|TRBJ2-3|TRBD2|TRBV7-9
CASKAGGPDTQYF
TGTGCCAGCAAGGCGGGAGGGCCAGATACGCAGTATTTT
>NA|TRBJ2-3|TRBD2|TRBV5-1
CASSRLAGNTDTQYF
TGCGCCAGCAGCCGACTAGCGGGGAACACAGATACGCAGTATTTT
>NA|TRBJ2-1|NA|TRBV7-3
CASSFGHGEQFF
TGTGCCAGCAGCTTCGGACACGGTGAGCAGTTCTTC
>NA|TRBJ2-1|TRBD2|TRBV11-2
CASSPRGGGSSYNEQFF
TGTGCCAGCAGCCCCCGCGGCGGGGGGAGCTCCTACAATGAGCAGTTCTTC
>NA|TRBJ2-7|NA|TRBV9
CASSKARDRYEQYF
TGTGCCAGCAGCAAGGCGCGGGACCGCTACGAGCAGTACTTC
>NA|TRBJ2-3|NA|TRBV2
CASIELTGPDTQYF
TGTGCCAGTATCGAACTAACAGGGCCAGATACGCAGTATTTT
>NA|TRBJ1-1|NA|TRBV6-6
CASSREGVTEAFF
TGTGCCAGCAGCCGAGAGGGGGTCACTGAAGCTTTCTTT
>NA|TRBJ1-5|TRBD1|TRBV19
CASSSTGGPQPQHF
TGTGCCAGTAGTAGTACAGGGGGCCCACAGCCCCAGCATTTT
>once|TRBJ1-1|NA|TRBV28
CASMNTEAFF
TGTGCCTCCATGAACACTGAAGCTTTCTTT
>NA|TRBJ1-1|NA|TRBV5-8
CASSKGSGDGTEAFF
TGTGCCAGCAGCAAAGGGTCAGGGGACGGCACTGAAGCTTTCTTT
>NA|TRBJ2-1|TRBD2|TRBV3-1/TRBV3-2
CASSQGGLAVYNEQFF
TGTGCCAGCAGCCAAGGGGGACTAGCGGTCTACAATGAGCAGTTCTTC
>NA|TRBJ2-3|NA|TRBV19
CASSISGSHYF
TGTGCCAGTAGTATCTCGGGGAGCCATTATTTT
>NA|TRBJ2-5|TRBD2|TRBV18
CASSPSLGAGGSETQYF
TGTGCCAGCTCACCATCTCTTGGAGCGGGGGGGTCAGAGACCCAGTACTTC